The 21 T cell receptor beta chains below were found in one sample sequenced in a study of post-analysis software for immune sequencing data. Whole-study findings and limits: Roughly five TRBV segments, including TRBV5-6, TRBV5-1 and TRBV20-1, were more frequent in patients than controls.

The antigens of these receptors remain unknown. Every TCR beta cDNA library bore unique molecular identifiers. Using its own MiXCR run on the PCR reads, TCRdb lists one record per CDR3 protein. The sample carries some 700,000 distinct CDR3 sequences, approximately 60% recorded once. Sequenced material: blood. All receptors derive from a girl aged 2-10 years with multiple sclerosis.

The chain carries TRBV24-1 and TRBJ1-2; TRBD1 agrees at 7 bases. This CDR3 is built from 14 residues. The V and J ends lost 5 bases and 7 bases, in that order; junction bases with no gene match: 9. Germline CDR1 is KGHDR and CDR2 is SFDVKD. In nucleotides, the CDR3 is TGTGCCACCAGTGCCGAGGACAGGTTCGGTGGCTACACCTTC. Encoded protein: CATSAEDRFGGYTF.

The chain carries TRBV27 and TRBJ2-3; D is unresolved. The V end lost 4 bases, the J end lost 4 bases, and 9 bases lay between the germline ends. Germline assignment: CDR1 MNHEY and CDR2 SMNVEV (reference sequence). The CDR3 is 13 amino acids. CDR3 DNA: TGTGCCAGCAGTTACCTAGGGTCAGATACGCAGTATTTT. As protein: CASSYLGSDTQYF.

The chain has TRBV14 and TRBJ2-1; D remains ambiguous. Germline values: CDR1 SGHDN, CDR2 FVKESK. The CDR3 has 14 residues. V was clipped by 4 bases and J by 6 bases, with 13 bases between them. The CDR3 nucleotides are TGTGCCAGCAGCCCCCCTGATGCACTCAATGAGCAGTTCTTC. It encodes CASSPPDALNEQFF.

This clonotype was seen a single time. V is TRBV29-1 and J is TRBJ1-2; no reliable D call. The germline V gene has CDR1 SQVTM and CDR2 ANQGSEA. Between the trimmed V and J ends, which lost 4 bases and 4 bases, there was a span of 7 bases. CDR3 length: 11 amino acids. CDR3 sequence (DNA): TGCAGCGTTGGAGGGCTCTATGGCTACACCTTC. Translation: CSVGGLYGYTF.

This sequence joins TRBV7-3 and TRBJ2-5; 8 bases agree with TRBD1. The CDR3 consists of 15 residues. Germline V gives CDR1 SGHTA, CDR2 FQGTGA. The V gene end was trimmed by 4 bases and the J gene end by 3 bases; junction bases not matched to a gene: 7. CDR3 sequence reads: CASSSSSGGKETQYF. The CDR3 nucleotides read TGTGCCAGCAGCTCTAGTTCAGGGGGCAAAGAGACCCAGTACTTC.

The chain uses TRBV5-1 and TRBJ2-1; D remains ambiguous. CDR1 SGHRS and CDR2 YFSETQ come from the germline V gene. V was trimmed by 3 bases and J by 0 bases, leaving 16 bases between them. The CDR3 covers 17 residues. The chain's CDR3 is CASSSELGRFSYNEQFF. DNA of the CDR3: TGCGCCAGCAGCTCTGAACTTGGACGGTTCTCCTACAATGAGCAGTTCTTC.

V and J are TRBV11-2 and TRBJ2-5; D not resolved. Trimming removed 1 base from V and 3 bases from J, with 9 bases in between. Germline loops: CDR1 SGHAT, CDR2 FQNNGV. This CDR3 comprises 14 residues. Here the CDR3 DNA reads TGTGCCAGCAGCTTAGGGAGAGATAAAGAGACCCAGTACTTC. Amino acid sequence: CASSLGRDKETQYF. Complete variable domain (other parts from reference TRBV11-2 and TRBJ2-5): EAGVAQSPRYKIIEKRQSVAFWCNPISGHATLYWYQQILGQGPKLLIQFQNNGVVDDSQLPKDRFSAERLKGVDSTLKIQPAKLEDSAVYLCASSLGRDKETQYFGPGTRLLVL.

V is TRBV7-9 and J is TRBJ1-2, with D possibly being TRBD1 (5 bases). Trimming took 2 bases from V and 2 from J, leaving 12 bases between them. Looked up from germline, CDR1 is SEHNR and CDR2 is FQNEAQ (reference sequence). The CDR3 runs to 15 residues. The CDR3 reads CASSLLGLANYGYTF. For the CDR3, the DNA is TGTGCCAGCAGCTTATTGGGGCTGGCCAACTATGGCTACACCTTC.

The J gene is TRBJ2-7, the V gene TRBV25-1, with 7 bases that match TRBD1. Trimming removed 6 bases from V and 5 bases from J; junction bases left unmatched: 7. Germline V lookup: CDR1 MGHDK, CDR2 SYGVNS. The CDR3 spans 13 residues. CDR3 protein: CASRLTGIHEQYF. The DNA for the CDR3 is TGTGCCAGCAGATTGACAGGGATCCACGAGCAGTACTTC.

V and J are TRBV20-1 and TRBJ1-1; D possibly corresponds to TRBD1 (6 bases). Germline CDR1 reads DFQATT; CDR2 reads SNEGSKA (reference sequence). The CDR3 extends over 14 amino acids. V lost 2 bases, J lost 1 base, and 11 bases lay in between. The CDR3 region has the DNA TGCAGTGCTAGACGGACAGAGAAGAACACTGAAGCTTTCTTT. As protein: CSARRTEKNTEAFF.

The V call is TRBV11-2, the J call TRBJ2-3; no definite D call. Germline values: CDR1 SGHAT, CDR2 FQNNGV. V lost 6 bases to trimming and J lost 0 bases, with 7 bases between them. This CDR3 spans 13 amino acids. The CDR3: CASRGVSTDTQYF. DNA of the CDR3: TGTGCCAGCAGGGGCGTAAGCACAGATACGCAGTATTTT.

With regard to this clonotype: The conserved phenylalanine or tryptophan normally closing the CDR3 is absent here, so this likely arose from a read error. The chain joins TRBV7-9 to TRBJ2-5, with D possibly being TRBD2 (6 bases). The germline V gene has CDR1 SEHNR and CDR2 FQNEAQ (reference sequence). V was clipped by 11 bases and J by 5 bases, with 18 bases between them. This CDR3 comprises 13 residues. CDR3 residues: CAGGIAESETQYC. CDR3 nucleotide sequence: TGTGCCGGAGGAATAGCGGAGTCGGAGACCCAGTACTGC.

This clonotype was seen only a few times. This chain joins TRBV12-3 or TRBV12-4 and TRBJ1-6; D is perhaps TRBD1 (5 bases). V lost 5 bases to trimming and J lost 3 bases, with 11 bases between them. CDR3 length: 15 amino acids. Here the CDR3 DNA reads TGTGCCAGCAGTCCACGGGGGATCTATAATTCACCCCTCCACTTT. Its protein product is CASSPRGIYNSPLHF.

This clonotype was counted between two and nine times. The DNA for the CDR3 is TGTGCCAGCAGTTGGGACAGCACAGATACGCAGTATTTT. Amino acid sequence: CASSWDSTDTQYF. The chain joins TRBV6-2 or TRBV6-3 to TRBJ2-3; D is possibly TRBD1 or TRBD2 (5 bases each). Deletions cut 4 bases from V and 0 bases from J, with 5 bases between. CDR1 and CDR2 (germline): MNHEY, SVGEGT. The CDR3 extends over 13 amino acids.

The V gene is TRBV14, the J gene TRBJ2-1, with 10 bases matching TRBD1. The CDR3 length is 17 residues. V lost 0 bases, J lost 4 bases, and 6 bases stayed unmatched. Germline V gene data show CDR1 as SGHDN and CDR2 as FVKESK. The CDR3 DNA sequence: TGTGCCAGCAGCCAAGATTTCCGGGACAGGGGATACAATGAGCAGTTCTTC. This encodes CASSQDFRDRGYNEQFF.

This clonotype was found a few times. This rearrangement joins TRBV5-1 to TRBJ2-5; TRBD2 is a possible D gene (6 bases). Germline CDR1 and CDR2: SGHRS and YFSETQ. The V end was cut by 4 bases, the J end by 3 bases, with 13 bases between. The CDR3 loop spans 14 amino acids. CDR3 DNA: TGCGCCAGCAGCCCCGGACCGGGAGAAGAGACCCAGTACTTC. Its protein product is CASSPGPGEETQYF.

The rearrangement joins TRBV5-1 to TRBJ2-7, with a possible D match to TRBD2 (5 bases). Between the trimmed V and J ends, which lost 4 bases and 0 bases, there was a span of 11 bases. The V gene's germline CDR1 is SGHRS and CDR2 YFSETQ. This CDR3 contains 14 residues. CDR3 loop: CASSGRTVSYEQYF. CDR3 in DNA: TGCGCCAGCAGCGGTAGGACTGTCTCCTACGAGCAGTACTTC.

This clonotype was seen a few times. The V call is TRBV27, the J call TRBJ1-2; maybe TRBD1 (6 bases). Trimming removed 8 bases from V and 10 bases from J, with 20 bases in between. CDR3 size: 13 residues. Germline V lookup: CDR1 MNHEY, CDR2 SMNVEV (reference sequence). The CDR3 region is CASGPGGPKDYTF. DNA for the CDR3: TGTGCCAGCGGCCCTGGGGGGCCGAAGGACTACACCTTC.

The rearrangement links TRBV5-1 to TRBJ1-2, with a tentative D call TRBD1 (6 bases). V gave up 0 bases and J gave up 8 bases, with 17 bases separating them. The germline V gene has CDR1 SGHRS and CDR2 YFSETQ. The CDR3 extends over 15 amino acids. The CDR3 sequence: CASSLAGVQGGGYTF. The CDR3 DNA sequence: TGCGCCAGCAGCTTGGCCGGGGTACAGGGAGGAGGCTACACCTTC. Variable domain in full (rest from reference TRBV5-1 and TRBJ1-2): KAGVTQTPRYLIKTRGQQVTLSCSPISGHRSVSWYQQTPGQGLQFLFEYFSETQRNKGNFPGRFSGRQFSNSRSEMNVSTLELGDSALYLCASSLAGVQGGGYTFGSGTRLTVV.

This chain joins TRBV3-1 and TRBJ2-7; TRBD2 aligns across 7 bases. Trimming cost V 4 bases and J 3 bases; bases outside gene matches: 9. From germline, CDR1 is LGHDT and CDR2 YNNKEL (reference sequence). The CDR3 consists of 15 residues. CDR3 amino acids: CASSPSGEGFYEQYF. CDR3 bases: TGTGCCAGCAGCCCATCTGGGGAGGGTTTCTACGAGCAGTACTTC.

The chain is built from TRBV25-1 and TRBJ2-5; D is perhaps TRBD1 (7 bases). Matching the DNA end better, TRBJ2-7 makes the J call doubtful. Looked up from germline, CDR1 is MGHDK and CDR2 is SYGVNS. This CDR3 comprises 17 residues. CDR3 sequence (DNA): TGTGCCAGCAGTGATTTAGGGCGGCAGGGGGGAATCTACGAGCAGTACTTC. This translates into CASSDLGRQGGIYEQYF.